Included here is one TCR beta chain sequence, with context. The data belong to a study of blood T cell repertoires in COVID-19. Study at large: Specimens from acute and convalescent COVID-19 originated in the United States, Italy and Spain. PBMCs, B-cell-depleted T cells, or T cells provided the cDNA or gDNA that made up the material.

Per the authors' pipeline: Reference gene primers were amplified, and this amplification served to estimate nucleated cell counts. Repertoires were generated with immunoSEQ multiplex PCR, while TCRdb's copy carries only in-frame clones and drops some. The V and J calls and clone size are taken from that table; D and trimming were inferred from the DNA. Of around 160,000 clones in the sample, over 70% were seen once. V was pared by 0 bases and J by 1 base, with 11 bases of the junction left unmatched. This CDR3 is 19 amino acids long. The germline gives CDR1 SGHRS, CDR2 YFSETQ. This sequence was found in a man aged 80 or over with acute or convalescent COVID-19. This chain connects TRBV5-1 to TRBJ2-5; TRBD2 matches at 11 bases. Material for sequencing was peripheral blood. The CDR3 is CASSLAPGLAEMSQETQYF. CDR3 sequence (DNA): TGCGCCAGCAGCTTGGCCCCGGGACTAGCGGAGATGAGCCAAGAGACCCAGTACTTC.